This T cell receptor (beta chain) appears in the sequencing data of a study of human T cells and chemical hapten exposure. The V gene lost 6 bases and the J gene lost 1 base, with 12 bases spanning the gap. Germline loops: CDR1 MDHEN, CDR2 SYDVKM. This CDR3 contains 14 residues. Individual cDNA molecules in this library carried unique molecular identifiers. MiXCR, applied by TCRdb to the RACE reads, yields one record per CDR3 protein. The sample lists about 120,000 distinct CDR3 sequences, approximately 13% occurring once. Described time point: pre-sensitization, week 0. The treatment was: therapeutic diphenylcyclopropenone sensitization with weekly scalp DPC. Phlebotomy was performed prior to application of every patch test.

The V gene is TRBV28, the J gene TRBJ2-5, with D uncertain. The receptor was derived from a woman aged 18-30 years with alopecia areata. Some clones in this sample may be carry-over from other donors' samples. The starting material was whole blood, obtained in connection with sensitization to the hapten diphenylcyclopropenone (DPC). As DNA, the CDR3 is TGTGCCAGCAGATCCTTTAGGCCCCAAGAGACCCAGTACTTC. This gives the protein CASRSFRPQETQYF.